Listed below are T cell receptor beta chains from one sample, sequenced in a study of blood T cell repertoires in COVID-19. TCRdb keeps only in-frame clones here, not all; method: immunoSEQ multiplex PCR. The table has 200,000 or so clones, about 80% seen once; the top ten hold less than 9.5%. The specimen was PBMCs or T cells enriched from blood (not recorded which). The receptor source for this set is a middle-aged man who had recovered from COVID-19. The CDR3 runs from the conserved cysteine through the conserved F or W. The D gene is left open where the match is weak. Some rows have no size entry. The others give once, few or many, or a class for an expanded clone.

cdr3_nt	cdr3_aa	clone_size	d_call	v_call	j_call
TGTGCCAGCAGCTTGAGGGGGCATAGCACAGATACGCAGTATTTT	CASSLRGHSTDTQYF	.	TRBD1	TRBV5-6	TRBJ2-3
TGTGCCAGCACCTCCACTAGTTTTTATACGCAGTATTTT	CASTSTSFYTQYF	.	.	TRBV7-8	TRBJ2-3
TGTGCCAGCAGCACCCAGGGATGGGGCACTGAAGCTTTCTTT	CASSTQGWGTEAFF	few	.	TRBV7-3	TRBJ1-1
TGTGCCACCAGTGAACGCGGACAGGGGGCGCATGGCTACACCTTC	CATSERGQGAHGYTF	.	TRBD1	TRBV24-1	TRBJ1-2
TGTGCCTGGAGTAGGGGAGGGGCCCAGCATTTT	CAWSRGGAQHF	.	.	TRBV30	TRBJ1-5
TGTGCCTGGAGTGTGCTCGGGAAGACGGCTGGAAACACCATATATTTT	CAWSVLGKTAGNTIYF	few	.	TRBV30	TRBJ1-3
TGTGCCGCACAGTCCAGGATCGACCCCGGACTGCAGTACTTC	CAAQSRIDPGLQYF	.	.	TRBV24-1	TRBJ2-7
TGTGCCAGCAGCTTAGACACAGGGTTCGGCAATCAGCCCCAGCATTTT	CASSLDTGFGNQPQHF	.	.	TRBV7-2	TRBJ1-5
TGCGCCAGCAGCCCGGACAGTTACGAGCAGTACTTC	CASSPDSYEQYF	.	.	TRBV5-1	TRBJ2-7
TGTGCCAGCTCACCACGGGGCCTTTCCACAGATACGCAGTATTTT	CASSPRGLSTDTQYF	.	.	TRBV18	TRBJ2-3
TGTGCCAGCAGTTACTCGGCCCTGCAAGAGACCCAGTACTTC	CASSYSALQETQYF	once	.	TRBV6-5	TRBJ2-5
TGCGCCAGCAGCCTGCAGAAAGCGGGAAACACCATATATTTT	CASSLQKAGNTIYF	few	.	TRBV4-3	TRBJ1-3
TGCGCCAGCAGCCAATTCGGACAGGGCGCGGGGGAGCAGTACTTC	CASSQFGQGAGEQYF	.	TRBD1	TRBV4-1	TRBJ2-7
TGTGCCACCTCTGTCGCTAATGAAAAACTGTTTTTT	CATSVANEKLFF	.	.	TRBV6-5	TRBJ1-4
TGTGCCATCAGTGAGGAGGTGGCTGCGACAGATACGCAGTATTTT	CAISEEVAATDTQYF	.	.	TRBV10-3	TRBJ2-3